Listed below are T cell receptor beta chains from one sample, sequenced in a study of T cells in Graves' hyperthyroidism and ophthalmopathy. In TCRdb, the multiplex PCR reads were re-called with MiXCR into one record per CDR3 protein. The sample yields a few hundred thousand distinct CDR3 sequences, about 14% seen once. Sequencing was performed on blood. These receptors were obtained from a woman in her twenties or thirties with Graves' hyperthyroidism that later progressed to Graves' ophthalmopathy. Each CDR3 is given with its conserved first and last residue. A D gene is named only where the DNA matches it firmly. Not all rows give a size; the values are once, few, many and, for expanded clones, a class.

clone_size: many; j_call: TRBJ1-2; v_call: TRBV28; d_call: NA; cdr3_aa: CASRSGPPGAEGYTF; cdr3_nt: TGTGCCAGCCGCTCCGGCCCCCCAGGGGCTGAGGGCTACACCTTC
clone_size: many; j_call: TRBJ2-2; v_call: TRBV19; d_call: NA; cdr3_aa: CASSRRINTGELFF; cdr3_nt: TGTGCCAGTAGTCGCAGGATAAACACCGGGGAGCTGTTTTTT
clone_size: many; j_call: TRBJ2-1; v_call: TRBV30; d_call: TRBD1; cdr3_aa: CAWRKRTGVYNEQFF; cdr3_nt: TGTGCCTGGAGGAAGAGGACAGGGGTATACAATGAGCAGTTCTTC
clone_size: many; j_call: TRBJ2-7; v_call: TRBV20-1; d_call: NA; cdr3_aa: CSAAVDSYEQYF; cdr3_nt: TGCAGTGCCGCAGTGGACTCCTACGAGCAGTACTTC
clone_size: many; j_call: TRBJ2-1; v_call: TRBV7-2; d_call: NA; cdr3_aa: CASSSRVSSYNEQFF; cdr3_nt: TGTGCCAGCAGCTCGCGGGTTAGCTCCTACAATGAGCAGTTCTTC
clone_size: many; j_call: TRBJ1-2; v_call: TRBV30; d_call: NA; cdr3_aa: CAWSVLSDVNYGYTF; cdr3_nt: TGTGCCTGGAGTGTTTTGTCAGACGTTAACTATGGCTACACCTTC
clone_size: many; j_call: TRBJ1-1; v_call: TRBV12-5; d_call: NA; cdr3_aa: CASGLALNTEAFF; cdr3_nt: TGTGCTAGTGGTTTAGCATTGAACACTGAAGCTTTCTTT
clone_size: many; j_call: TRBJ2-3; v_call: TRBV12-3/TRBV12-4; d_call: NA; cdr3_aa: CASSRSDRYTDTQYF; cdr3_nt: TGTGCCAGCAGTCGGTCGGACAGATACACAGATACGCAGTATTTT
clone_size: many; j_call: TRBJ1-5; v_call: TRBV12-3/TRBV12-4; d_call: NA; cdr3_aa: CASSFLAPTQPQHF; cdr3_nt: TGTGCCAGCAGTTTTCTGGCCCCGACTCAGCCCCAGCATTTT
clone_size: many; j_call: TRBJ1-1; v_call: TRBV6-1; d_call: TRBD1; cdr3_aa: CASSAQGYTEAFF; cdr3_nt: TGTGCCAGCAGCGCACAGGGGTACACTGAAGCTTTCTTT
clone_size: many; j_call: TRBJ2-7; v_call: TRBV28; d_call: NA; cdr3_aa: CASRTTLGEQAPYEQYF; cdr3_nt: TGTGCCAGCAGAACTACCCTAGGAGAACAGGCCCCCTACGAGCAGTACTTC
clone_size: NA; j_call: TRBJ2-7; v_call: TRBV30; d_call: NA; cdr3_aa: CAWRPAPGVYEQYF; cdr3_nt: TGTGCCTGGAGGCCTGCCCCAGGGGTCTACGAGCAGTACTTC
clone_size: NA; j_call: TRBJ2-6; v_call: TRBV6-2/TRBV6-3; d_call: NA; cdr3_aa: CASSPSSGRFSGANVLTF; cdr3_nt: TGTGCCAGCAGTCCGTCATCTGGGAGATTCTCTGGGGCCAACGTCCTGACTTTC
clone_size: many; j_call: TRBJ2-5; v_call: TRBV7-2; d_call: TRBD2; cdr3_aa: CASSLRSGAGGPQETQYF; cdr3_nt: TGTGCCAGCAGCTTACGTTCCGGGGCGGGAGGGCCACAAGAGACCCAGTACTTC
clone_size: many; j_call: TRBJ2-7; v_call: TRBV24-1; d_call: TRBD1; cdr3_aa: CATSDLPGQGGEQYF; cdr3_nt: TGTGCCACCAGTGATTTGCCGGGACAGGGTGGCGAGCAGTACTTC
clone_size: few; j_call: TRBJ1-3; v_call: TRBV28; d_call: TRBD1; cdr3_aa: CASSSGQANSGNTIYF; cdr3_nt: TGTGCCAGCAGTTCGGGACAGGCAAACTCTGGAAACACCATATATTTT
clone_size: NA; j_call: TRBJ2-1; v_call: TRBV10-3; d_call: NA; cdr3_aa: CAISSTAREEQFF; cdr3_nt: TGTGCCATCTCTTCGACAGCAAGAGAGGAGCAGTTCTTC
clone_size: NA; j_call: TRBJ2-3; v_call: TRBV6-6; d_call: TRBD2; cdr3_aa: CASSYSSGRAVDTQYF; cdr3_nt: TGTGCCAGCAGTTACTCGAGCGGGAGGGCTGTGGATACGCAGTATTTT
clone_size: few; j_call: TRBJ2-3; v_call: TRBV4-1; d_call: TRBD2; cdr3_aa: CASKEPGGADTQYF; cdr3_nt: TGCGCCAGCAAGGAGCCGGGAGGGGCGGATACGCAGTATTTT
clone_size: many; j_call: TRBJ2-5; v_call: TRBV27; d_call: NA; cdr3_aa: CASSPGGPFETQYF; cdr3_nt: TGTGCCAGCAGCCCCGGAGGGCCATTTGAGACCCAGTACTTC
clone_size: few; j_call: TRBJ2-1; v_call: TRBV6-1; d_call: NA; cdr3_aa: CASSSIYEQFF; cdr3_nt: TGTGCCAGCAGTTCTATATATGAGCAGTTCTTC
clone_size: NA; j_call: TRBJ1-4; v_call: TRBV4-2; d_call: TRBD1; cdr3_aa: CASSQAGQATEKLFF; cdr3_nt: TGTGCCAGCAGCCAAGCCGGACAGGCAACGGAAAAACTGTTTTTT
clone_size: few; j_call: TRBJ1-5; v_call: TRBV19; d_call: NA; cdr3_aa: CASSIRGASNQPQHF; cdr3_nt: TGTGCCAGTAGTATAAGGGGGGCCAGCAATCAGCCCCAGCATTTT
clone_size: many; j_call: TRBJ2-2; v_call: TRBV7-3; d_call: NA; cdr3_aa: CASSAFPRGEGELFF; cdr3_nt: TGTGCCAGCAGCGCATTCCCCAGGGGGGAGGGGGAGCTGTTTTTT
clone_size: many; j_call: TRBJ1-2; v_call: TRBV13; d_call: NA; cdr3_aa: CASSSTDYYGYTF; cdr3_nt: TGTGCCAGCAGCTCGACGGACTACTATGGCTACACCTTC
clone_size: many; j_call: TRBJ2-2; v_call: TRBV3-1; d_call: NA; cdr3_aa: CASRSYPGLSTPQNTGELFF; cdr3_nt: TGTGCCAGCAGGTCTTATCCGGGACTCTCTACCCCTCAGAACACCGGGGAGCTGTTTTTT
clone_size: few; j_call: TRBJ2-7; v_call: TRBV6-2/TRBV6-3; d_call: NA; cdr3_aa: CACSTPGQTYEQYF; cdr3_nt: TGTGCCTGCAGTACGCCGGGACAAACCTACGAGCAGTACTTC
clone_size: few; j_call: TRBJ2-7; v_call: TRBV20-1; d_call: TRBD2; cdr3_aa: CSAPPPGGTYEQYF; cdr3_nt: TGCAGTGCTCCCCCCCCGGGGGGAACCTACGAGCAGTACTTC
clone_size: many; j_call: TRBJ2-1; v_call: TRBV14; d_call: NA; cdr3_aa: CASSRLEGGEQFF; cdr3_nt: TGTGCCAGCAGCCGATTGGAGGGAGGTGAGCAGTTCTTC
clone_size: few; j_call: TRBJ2-2; v_call: TRBV30; d_call: TRBD1; cdr3_aa: CAWRGTGNTGELFF; cdr3_nt: TGTGCCTGGAGGGGGACAGGGAACACCGGGGAGCTGTTTTTT
clone_size: many; j_call: TRBJ2-2; v_call: TRBV27; d_call: NA; cdr3_aa: CASSLSAGELFF; cdr3_nt: TGTGCCAGCAGCTTAAGCGCCGGGGAGCTGTTTTTT
clone_size: few; j_call: TRBJ1-6; v_call: TRBV4-1; d_call: NA; cdr3_aa: CASSQRALDSPLHF; cdr3_nt: TGCGCCAGCAGCCAACGGGCGTTGGATTCACCCCTCCACTTT
clone_size: NA; j_call: TRBJ1-2; v_call: TRBV29-1; d_call: NA; cdr3_aa: CRVGFQGSGYTF; cdr3_nt: TGCAGAGTTGGATTTCAGGGATCTGGCTACACCTTC
clone_size: many; j_call: TRBJ2-7; v_call: TRBV7-9; d_call: NA; cdr3_aa: CASSVEYEQYF; cdr3_nt: TGTGCCAGCAGCGTGGAATACGAGCAGTACTTC
clone_size: NA; j_call: TRBJ2-1; v_call: TRBV12-3/TRBV12-4; d_call: NA; cdr3_aa: CASSLVATDTNEQFF; cdr3_nt: TGTGCCAGCAGTTTAGTAGCAACAGACACGAATGAGCAGTTCTTC
clone_size: few; j_call: TRBJ1-1; v_call: TRBV18; d_call: NA; cdr3_aa: CASSPPKGSDTEAFF; cdr3_nt: TGTGCCAGCTCACCACCGAAGGGGTCGGACACTGAAGCTTTCTTT
clone_size: once; j_call: TRBJ2-1; v_call: TRBV7-9; d_call: TRBD2; cdr3_aa: CASSLAGTSGRAGSYNEQFF; cdr3_nt: TGTGCCAGCAGCTTAGCGGGGACTAGCGGGAGGGCCGGGTCCTACAATGAGCAGTTCTTC
clone_size: many; j_call: TRBJ2-7; v_call: TRBV6-5; d_call: NA; cdr3_aa: CASSYSTADYEQYF; cdr3_nt: TGTGCCAGCAGTTACTCGACCGCAGACTACGAGCAGTACTTC
clone_size: NA; j_call: TRBJ2-1; v_call: TRBV7-3; d_call: TRBD2; cdr3_aa: CASSLTLAGVTNEQFF; cdr3_nt: TGTGCCAGCAGCTTAACCCTAGCGGGGGTTACCAATGAGCAGTTCTTC
clone_size: NA; j_call: TRBJ1-1; v_call: TRBV30; d_call: NA; cdr3_aa: CAWSVSKVSMNTEAFF; cdr3_nt: TGTGCCTGGAGTGTAAGTAAAGTGTCCATGAACACTGAAGCTTTCTTT
clone_size: many; j_call: TRBJ2-2; v_call: TRBV2; d_call: NA; cdr3_aa: CASSAGVSTGELFF; cdr3_nt: TGTGCCAGCAGTGCAGGGGTGAGCACCGGGGAGCTGTTTTTT
clone_size: many; j_call: TRBJ2-7; v_call: TRBV11-1; d_call: TRBD2; cdr3_aa: CASSFGGSATYEQYF; cdr3_nt: TGTGCCAGCAGCTTTGGCGGGAGTGCCACCTACGAGCAGTACTTC
clone_size: many; j_call: TRBJ2-7; v_call: TRBV27; d_call: TRBD1; cdr3_aa: CASSITGQPHEQYF; cdr3_nt: TGTGCCAGCAGTATCACGGGACAGCCCCACGAGCAGTACTTC
clone_size: many; j_call: TRBJ1-2; v_call: TRBV12-3/TRBV12-4; d_call: NA; cdr3_aa: CASSYYNNGYTF; cdr3_nt: TGTGCCAGCAGTTACTATAACAATGGCTACACCTTC
clone_size: many; j_call: TRBJ2-7; v_call: TRBV3-1; d_call: NA; cdr3_aa: CASSQGPAVYEQYF; cdr3_nt: TGTGCCAGCAGCCAGGGCCCAGCGGTCTACGAGCAGTACTTC
clone_size: many; j_call: TRBJ1-1; v_call: TRBV29-1; d_call: NA; cdr3_aa: CSVEVTVTEAFF; cdr3_nt: TGCAGCGTTGAAGTTACAGTCACTGAAGCTTTCTTT
clone_size: many; j_call: TRBJ2-1; v_call: TRBV7-2; d_call: TRBD2; cdr3_aa: CASSPAGGGEQFF; cdr3_nt: TGTGCCAGCAGCCCCGCGGGAGGGGGTGAGCAGTTCTTC
clone_size: NA; j_call: TRBJ1-6; v_call: TRBV11-2; d_call: TRBD1; cdr3_aa: CASSLDPPGTGLSPLHF; cdr3_nt: TGTGCCAGCAGCTTAGATCCCCCGGGGACAGGGCTTTCACCCCTCCACTTT
clone_size: many; j_call: TRBJ2-1; v_call: TRBV24-1; d_call: NA; cdr3_aa: CATSDSSVYNEQFF; cdr3_nt: TGTGCCACCTCTGACTCCTCCGTCTACAATGAGCAGTTCTTC
clone_size: few; j_call: TRBJ2-1; v_call: TRBV20-1; d_call: NA; cdr3_aa: CSATQTVYNEQFF; cdr3_nt: TGCAGTGCCACCCAGACAGTCTACAATGAGCAGTTCTTC
clone_size: many; j_call: TRBJ2-3; v_call: TRBV11-2; d_call: TRBD2; cdr3_aa: CASSWGLAGGTDTQYF; cdr3_nt: TGTGCCAGCAGCTGGGGACTAGCGGGAGGGACAGATACGCAGTATTTT
clone_size: NA; j_call: TRBJ1-6; v_call: TRBV4-1; d_call: NA; cdr3_aa: CASSQEPGNPNSPLHF; cdr3_nt: TGCGCCAGCAGCCAAGAACCGGGAAACCCAAATTCACCCCTCCACTTT
clone_size: NA; j_call: TRBJ2-1; v_call: TRBV2; d_call: NA; cdr3_aa: CASSEALGENNNEQFF; cdr3_nt: TGTGCCAGCAGTGAAGCGCTTGGCGAGAATAACAATGAGCAGTTCTTC
clone_size: many; j_call: TRBJ1-5; v_call: TRBV28; d_call: NA; cdr3_aa: CASSSSNIQPQHF; cdr3_nt: TGTGCCAGCAGTTCATCTAATATTCAGCCCCAGCATTTT
clone_size: few; j_call: TRBJ2-2; v_call: TRBV9; d_call: TRBD1; cdr3_aa: CASSAYRGQDTGELFF; cdr3_nt: TGTGCCAGCAGCGCCTACAGGGGGCAGGACACCGGGGAGCTGTTTTTT
clone_size: many; j_call: TRBJ2-7; v_call: TRBV7-2; d_call: TRBD2; cdr3_aa: CASSPPGGWEQYF; cdr3_nt: TGTGCCAGCAGCCCCCCGGGGGGGTGGGAGCAGTACTTC
clone_size: NA; j_call: TRBJ1-1; v_call: TRBV20-1; d_call: NA; cdr3_aa: CSARDGAPVTEAFF; cdr3_nt: TGCAGTGCTAGAGATGGGGCCCCGGTCACTGAAGCTTTCTTT